This T cell receptor beta chain appears in the sequencing data of a study of blood T cell repertoires in COVID-19. Across the study: Samples of COVID-19 (acute and convalescent) were obtained from the United States, Italy and Spain. T cells, B-cell-depleted T cells, or PBMCs supplied cDNA or gDNA.

Trimming took off 5 bases at V and 8 bases at J, with 16 bases between the two ends. CDR3 length equals 14 residues. CDR1 is MNHEY and CDR2 is SVGEGT in the germline V gene. Followed over time, Seattle patients had been enrolled while infection was active. In the source study's methods: Amplification with reference gene primers provided the estimates of nucleated cell counts. Repertoires were generated with immunoSEQ multiplex PCR, while TCRdb's copy carries only in-frame clones and drops some. Clonal size and the V and J genes are those of that table, whereas D and trimming came from the DNA. The table records under 250,000 clones, approximately 90% of them present only once.

The chain joins TRBV6-2 or TRBV6-3 to TRBJ2-1; a weak D match, TRBD1 (5 bases). The TCR was taken from a woman in her 30s with COVID-19, enrolled during active disease. Sequencing input: peripheral blood. This CDR3 is CASSPPSRVHEQFF. The CDR3 DNA reads as TGTGCCAGCAGTCCCCCGAGCAGGGTACATGAGCAGTTCTTC.